The present T cell receptor (beta chain) was sequenced within a study of T-cell memory formation after mild COVID-19 (dated by TCRdb to the early 2020s). Concerning the study at large: Most TCR sequence clusters were specific to one of the two donors. In a couple of donors, T-cell clones that expanded and contracted after mild COVID-19 were tracked by sequencing TCRalpha and TCRbeta repertoires over time. Two young, previously healthy adult volunteers made up the cohort, one male and one female.

On this clonotype itself: This receptor's antigen is unknown. No base qualities exist here, and no much larger clone lies one base off it.

What the research found in general, with its limitations: From day 15 to 85, contracting clones showed balanced CD4/CD8 phenotypes, whereas a second wave of clones that expanded from day 15 to 37 leaned towards CD4+. Only a couple of mild cases were covered in the study, and larger cohorts including severe cases with pre-infection samples were considered necessary. Contracting CD4+ clones turned up mainly in the CM and EM memory subsets, whereas EMRA was where CD8+ clones were enriched. The second-wave clones that peaked on day 37 were not confirmed to be SARS-CoV-2 specific. Some responding clones were detected in pre-infection memory, suggesting pre-existing cross-reactive memory T cells joined the SARS-CoV-2 response.

Ficoll-Paque density gradient centrifugation was used to isolate PBMCs. The CDR3 holds 15 amino acids from the cysteine to the phenylalanine. Just CDR3 DNA is preserved here, 45 bases in frame from base 1. Trimming leaves V shorter by 2 bases and J shorter by 3 bases, with the junction holding 6 bases beyond the gene matches. CDR1 and CDR2, per the germline V gene, are MNHEY and SVGAGI. For sequencing, an Illumina NovaSeq 6000 was employed. cDNA libraries for TCRalpha and TCRbeta were prepared by 5'RACE using constant-segment primers, with sample barcodes and unique molecular identifiers added. Trizol reagent was used to extract RNA from every sample. Amplification of the libraries took two PCR steps, and the second step added a second sample barcode plus Illumina TruSeq adapters. The libraries were sequenced on an Illumina NovaSeq using 2 x 150 bp paired-end reads. The original methods were these. Demultiplexing of reads and collapsing into UMI-guided consensus sequences were performed with migec v1.2.7. Using mixcr v2.1.11, the UMI consensuses were aligned to TRA and TRB V and J templates and assembled into clonotypes. A clonotype was counted as expanded or contracted only if both edgeR and NoisET called the change significant, with noise models trained on biological replicates. edgeR calls used a false discovery rate-adjusted p below 0.01 and a log2 fold-change threshold of 1. As an exploratory analysis of dynamics, max-normalized trajectories of the 1000 most abundant clonotypes were examined by PCA with hierarchical clustering. Separately sequenced CD4+ and CD8+ repertoires were used to assign the CD4 or CD8 phenotype of responding clones. TCRdb trimmed the raw reads at Q25, called clones with MiXCR and kept productive beta chains. For every CDR3 protein sequence, its rows merge into one entry that carries the most common genes and DNA. V and J calls and clone size were set by TCRdb, not the authors. The sample table shows under 700,000 distinct CDR3 sequences, and over 20% are seen once. The ten largest clones add up to approximately 12% of the sample.

Input material: PBMCs or a T cell subset sorted from them (not recorded which). The chain couples TRBV6-5 to TRBJ2-7, and TRBD1 matches 8 of the central bases. This clonotype originated in an adult woman who had mild COVID-19 (a few samples of this study predate the infection). The sample titles of this study are shuffled in the database, so cell type and time point are left out; the donor was told from shared clones. In nucleotides, the sequence is TGTGCCAGCAGTTACAGTCAGGGGGCCCACTACGAGCAGTACTTC. Its protein reads: CASSYSQGAHYEQYF.